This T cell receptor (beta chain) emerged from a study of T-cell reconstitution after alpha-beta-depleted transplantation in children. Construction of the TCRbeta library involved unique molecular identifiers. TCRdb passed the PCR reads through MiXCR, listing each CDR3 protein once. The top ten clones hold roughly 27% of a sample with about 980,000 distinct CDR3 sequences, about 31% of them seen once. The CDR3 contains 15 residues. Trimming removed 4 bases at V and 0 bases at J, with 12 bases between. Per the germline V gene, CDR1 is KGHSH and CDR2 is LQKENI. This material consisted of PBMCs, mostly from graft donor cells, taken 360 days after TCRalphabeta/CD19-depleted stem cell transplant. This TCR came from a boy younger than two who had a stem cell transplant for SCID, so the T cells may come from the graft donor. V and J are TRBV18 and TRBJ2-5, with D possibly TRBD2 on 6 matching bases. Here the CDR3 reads CASSLLWRDQETQYF. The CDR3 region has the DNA TGTGCCAGCTCACTCCTCTGGAGGGACCAAGAGACCCAGTACTTC.